The 20 T cell receptor beta chains listed next were all sequenced from one sample in a study of cytomegalovirus exposure and HLA in healthy donors. 60 Vbeta and 13 Jbeta primers were used in PCR. TCRdb's table, derived via immunoSEQ multiplex PCR, lists solely in-frame clones and lacks some. The repertoire holds approximately 150,000 clones, with 68% as singletons. Specimen: PBMCs. The source is a man younger than 45 in good health and CMV-seropositive.

This chain joins TRBV27 and TRBJ2-2, with a tentative D call TRBD2 (6 bases). Trimming cost V 3 bases and J 1 base, with 12 bases left between them. CDR1 is MNHEY and CDR2 is SMNVEV in the germline V gene (reference sequence). This CDR3 spans 16 amino acids. The CDR3 sequence: CASSFPGLLNTGELFF. In nucleotides, the CDR3 is TGTGCCAGCAGTTTTCCGGGACTCTTGAACACCGGGGAGCTGTTTTTT.

This clone was counted a single time. V usage is TRBV28 and J usage is TRBJ1-1, with D possibly TRBD1 on 5 matching bases. Germline V gene lookup returns CDR1 MDHEN and CDR2 SYDVKM. The germline V and J ends were trimmed by 2 bases and 8 bases, with 15 bases remaining between them. The CDR3 sequence is 14 residues long. The CDR3 coding sequence is TGTGCCAGCAGTTTACCTACAGGACGTGAAGAAGCTTTCTTT. It specifies CASSLPTGREEAFF.

The rearrangement uses TRBV4-1 and TRBJ2-2, with 11 positions matching TRBD2. V lost 3 bases, J lost 2 bases, and 5 bases stayed unmatched. The CDR3 runs to 17 residues. CDR1 and CDR2 from the germline V gene are MGHRA and YSYEKL. The CDR3 is CASSQGGTSGNTGELFF. The DNA of the CDR3 is TGCGCCAGCAGCCAGGGCGGGACTAGCGGCAACACCGGGGAGCTGTTTTTT.

This clone was observed a few times. The rearrangement joins TRBV7-3 to TRBJ2-5; 7 nucleotides align to TRBD1. V dropped 5 bases and J dropped 5; count of bases not matched to a gene: 8. This CDR3 is built from 14 residues. The germline gives CDR1 SGHTA, CDR2 FQGTGA. The CDR3 nucleotides read TGTGCCAGCAGCCAACAGGGGAATACGGAGACCCAGTACTTC. Its protein product is CASSQQGNTETQYF.

There are a few counts of this clone. The V call is TRBV11-2, the J call TRBJ1-2; TRBD1 matches 9 bases. The CDR3 is 16 residues long. V lost 5 bases, J lost 4 bases, and 11 bases stayed unmatched. Germline lookup yields CDR1 SGHAT and CDR2 FQNNGV. This CDR3 is CASSLNPDRGGYGYTF. The CDR3 DNA follows: TGTGCCAGCAGCCTGAACCCGGACAGGGGAGGCTATGGCTACACCTTC.

V and J are TRBV7-9 and TRBJ2-2, with TRBD2 identical over 9 bases. V lost 3 bases and J lost 9; bases outside the gene matches: 8. Germline CDR1 reads SEHNR; CDR2 reads FQNEAQ (reference sequence). This CDR3 has 15 residues. The CDR3 DNA follows: TGTGCCAGCAGCTTCTGGCGGGAGGGCCCTCGGGAGCTGTTTTTT. This gives the protein CASSFWREGPRELFF.

This rearrangement joins TRBV9 to TRBJ2-7; D remains ambiguous. This CDR3 contains 15 residues. CDR1 and CDR2 from the germline V gene are SGDLS and YYNGEE. V was clipped by 0 bases and J by 2 bases, with 12 bases between them. DNA of the CDR3: TGTGCCAGCAGCGTAGAACAGAATCCTACCTACGAGCAGTACTTC. Translation: CASSVEQNPTYEQYF. The variable domain in full, with the rest retrieved from reference TRBV9 and TRBJ2-7, is DSGVTQTPKHLITATGQRVTLRCSPRSGDLSVYWYQQSLDQGLQFLIQYYNGEERAKGNILERFSAQQFPDLHSELNLSSLELGDSALYFCASSVEQNPTYEQYFGPGTRLTVT.

The chain is built from TRBV28 and TRBJ2-7, with D uncertain. This CDR3 is 13 amino acids long. Germline V gene lookup returns CDR1 MDHEN and CDR2 SYDVKM. V lost 7 bases and J 0 bases, leaving 10 bases between the germline ends. The CDR3 DNA reads as TGTGCCAGCACCCTCCCGAGCTCCTACGAGCAGTACTTC. Translated, it gives CASTLPSSYEQYF.

This rearrangement joins TRBV28 to TRBJ2-3; D not certain. V dropped 2 bases and J dropped 3 bases, with 6 bases sitting between them. Germline CDR1 and CDR2: MDHEN and SYDVKM. This CDR3 has 13 residues. The CDR3: CASSLIPTDTQYF. Written as DNA, the CDR3 is TGTGCCAGCAGTTTAATTCCTACAGATACGCAGTATTTT.

This CDR3 is CASSLGLGRTNTEAFF. The CDR3 DNA follows: TGTGCCAGCAGCTTAGGCCTGGGCAGAACTAACACTGAAGCTTTCTTT. The chain is built from TRBV7-8 and TRBJ1-1; D remains unclear. From germline, CDR1 is SGHVS and CDR2 FQNEAQ. V lost 1 base and J lost 2, with 14 bases in between. The CDR3 has 16 residues. Complete variable domain (other parts from reference TRBV7-8 and TRBJ1-1): GAGVSQSPRYKVAKRGQDVALRCDPISGHVSLFWYQQALGQGPEFLTYFQNEAQLDKSGLPSDRFFAERPEGSVSTLKIQRTQQEDSAVYLCASSLGLGRTNTEAFFGQGTRLTVV.

The rearrangement links TRBV7-9 to TRBJ2-1, with D uncertain. The germline gives CDR1 SEHNR, CDR2 FQNEAQ (reference sequence). The V gene lost 5 bases and the J gene lost 5 bases, with 10 bases spanning the gap. The CDR3 length is 13 residues. CDR3 bases: TGTGCCAGCAGCCTTGGCCAGAACAATGAGCAGTTCTTC. It specifies CASSLGQNNEQFF.

The chain combines TRBV7-6 with TRBJ1-2, with D perhaps matching TRBD1 (5 bases). Trimming pared 1 base from V and 3 bases from J, leaving 12 bases between. CDR1 is SGHVS and CDR2 is FNYEAQ in the germline V gene. The CDR3 contains 15 residues. In nucleotides, the CDR3 is TGTGCCAGCAGCTTAGGGGTGCCGGGGGACTATGGCTACACCTTC. Protein: CASSLGVPGDYGYTF.

The V gene is TRBV29-1, the J gene TRBJ1-1; D is undetermined. This CDR3 is 12 amino acids long. Trimming took 7 bases from V and 1 from J, leaving 10 bases between them. CDR1 SQVTM and CDR2 ANQGSEA come from the germline V gene. The CDR3 spells CSAWEGNTEAFF. For the CDR3, the DNA is TGCAGCGCCTGGGAGGGGAACACTGAAGCTTTCTTT. Together with reference TRBV29-1 and TRBJ1-1, the CDR3 gives the full variable domain: SAVISQKPSRDICQRGTSLTIQCQVDSQVTMMFWYRQQPGQSLTLIATANQGSEATYESGFVIDKFPISRPNLTFSTLTVSNMSPEDSSIYLCSAWEGNTEAFFGQGTRLTVV.

The chain employs TRBV5-6 and TRBJ1-2, with D possibly being TRBD1 (6 bases). Per germline, CDR1 SGHDT and CDR2 YYEEEE. V shed 3 bases and J shed 3 bases, with 18 bases lying between them. The CDR3 is made up of 16 amino acids. The CDR3 DNA sequence: TGTGCCAGCAGCTCGAAGCGGGGGGCTGGTGACTATGGCTACACCTTC. It encodes CASSSKRGAGDYGYTF.

This clone was seen only a few times. The J gene is TRBJ1-3, the V gene TRBV7-9; D uncertain. This CDR3 is 12 amino acids long. V gave up 9 bases and J gave up 2 bases, with 8 bases separating them. Germline V gene sequence: CDR1 SEHNR, CDR2 FQNEAQ (reference sequence). The CDR3 DNA reads TGTGCCAGGGACGGGGCTGGAAACACCATATATTTT. This sequence encodes CARDGAGNTIYF.

The chain has TRBV11-1 and TRBJ2-3; D is unresolved. This CDR3 is built from 12 residues. Germline CDR1 reads SGHAT; CDR2 reads FQDESV (reference sequence). Trimming removed 3 bases from V and 3 bases from J, with 4 bases in between. The CDR3 DNA sequence: TGTGCCAGCAGCTTGAGGACAGATACGCAGTATTTT. Protein sequence: CASSLRTDTQYF.

This sequence joins TRBV7-9 and TRBJ1-6; no clear D gene. V shed 2 bases and J shed 9 bases, with 8 bases lying between them. CDR1 is SEHNR, CDR2 FQNEAQ, per germline (reference sequence). The CDR3 loop spans 13 amino acids. CDR3 region: CASSLTSGSPLHF. CDR3 DNA: TGTGCCAGCAGCTTAACTTCGGGTTCACCCCTCCACTTT.

This clone came up a few times. The rearrangement uses TRBV4-2 and TRBJ2-7; possible D gene TRBD2, 6 bases. Germline-derived CDR1 and CDR2 are LGHNA and YNFKEQ. The CDR3 runs to 15 residues. Trimming took 0 bases from V and 3 from J, leaving 12 bases between them. As DNA, the CDR3 is TGTGCCAGCAGCCAAGAAAGCGGGTACTTCTACGAGCAGTACTTC. Protein: CASSQESGYFYEQYF.

Worth noting for this clone: Relative to the germline gene, one junction end is altered; a read error may explain this. The chain is built from TRBV7-3 and TRBJ1-2; D remains unclear. Germline V gene data show CDR1 as SGHTA and CDR2 as FQGTGA. The CDR3 length is 17 residues. This CDR3 is CSSSLTSQRQTIGGYTF. The CDR3 coding sequence is TGTTCCAGCAGCTTAACATCGCAGCGCCAGACGATAGGAGGCTACACCTTC.

This clone was counted between two and nine times. This sequence joins TRBV5-1 and TRBJ2-1; 9 bases align to TRBD1. V trimming: 5 bases; J trimming: 8 bases; junction bases outside the gene matches: 8. Germline assignment: CDR1 SGHRS and CDR2 YFSETQ. The CDR3 is 14 amino acids. The CDR3 coding sequence is TGCGCCAGCAGACGGGACAGGGCTCTACATGAGCAGTTCTTC. Its protein product is CASRRDRALHEQFF.